Listed here is a single TCR beta chain. These data originate in a study of blood T cell repertoires in COVID-19. In the study overall: Acute-phase and convalescent COVID-19 samples originated in the United States, Italy and Spain. T cells, B-cell-depleted T cells, or PBMCs supplied cDNA or gDNA.

Germline CDR1 MGHRA, CDR2 YSYEKL. V lost 8 bases, J lost 12 bases, and 7 bases stayed unmatched. This CDR3 has 12 residues. As originally analysed: Quantification of nucleated cells was approximated via reference gene primer amplification. Assay: immunoSEQ multiplex PCR; the TCRdb copy retains only in-frame clones and omits some. The DNA gave D and trimming, while V, J and clone size come from that table. The table records approximately 28,000 clones, 72% of them present only once. The sample consisted of peripheral blood. This TCR was sampled from a boy between 2 and 10 years old with active or convalescent COVID-19. The chain links TRBV4-1 to TRBJ1-1; 12 bases match TRBD1. In DNA form, the CDR3 reads TGCGCCAGCGGAGGGACAGGGGGCGAGTCTTTCTTT. Translation: CASGGTGGESFF.